This T cell receptor (beta chain) was identified during a study of T cell responses to AZD1222 COVID-19 vaccine. This clone was counted only a few times. The antigen is not known. The CDR3 totals 17 residues. Trimming removed 0 bases at V and 0 bases at J, with 13 bases between. Germline V gene lookup returns CDR1 MGHRA and CDR2 YSYEKL. TCRdb keeps only in-frame clones here, not all; method: immunoSEQ multiplex PCR. Among roughly 140,000 clones, about nine tenths were seen once, and the ten largest hold 2.5% to 3%. General study points: Within unmutated variant regions lay the reported targets of nearly half of spike-specific TCRs. Only a handful of AZD1222 recipients tested seropositive at baseline. There were vaccine-associated CD4 TCRs across spike, dominant at 160-218 and 743-854. No repertoire was sampled before or during the peak T cell response, only after it.

This sample comprised peripheral blood, obtained on day 0 of MenACWY control vaccination. The TCR sequence derives from an adult in good health. The gene calls are TRBV4-1 and TRBJ2-3; tentatively, D is TRBD2 (5 bases). Here the CDR3 reads CASSQEGLSGSTDTQYF. The CDR3 coding sequence is TGCGCCAGCAGCCAAGAAGGACTGTCAGGCAGCACAGATACGCAGTATTTT.